There are a few counts of the clone carrying this TCR beta chain. Negative isolation yielded CD4+ and CD8+ T cells, and FACS enriched TEMRA cells. Random hexamers were used to reverse transcribe roughly 0.5 to 1 ug of RNA. TCRdb independently ran MiXCR on the immunoSEQ multiplex PCR reads; one entry per CDR3 protein. The sample yields roughly 180,000 distinct CDR3 sequences, roughly 92% seen once. This sample is drawn from a study of CD8 T cells in Susac syndrome. The ends lost 1 base at V and 1 base at J; junction bases unmatched: 6. The CDR3 contains 16 residues. CDR1 MGHRA and CDR2 YSYEKL come from the germline V gene.

The sample was CD4+ T cells from PBMCs. This sequence originates from a human donor with multiple sclerosis. This chain uses TRBV4-1 with TRBJ2-5; TRBD2 agrees at 7 bases. CDR3 protein: CASSQAAGATQETQYF. CDR3 in DNA: TGCGCCAGCAGCCAAGCGGCGGGAGCGACCCAAGAGACCCAGTACTTC.